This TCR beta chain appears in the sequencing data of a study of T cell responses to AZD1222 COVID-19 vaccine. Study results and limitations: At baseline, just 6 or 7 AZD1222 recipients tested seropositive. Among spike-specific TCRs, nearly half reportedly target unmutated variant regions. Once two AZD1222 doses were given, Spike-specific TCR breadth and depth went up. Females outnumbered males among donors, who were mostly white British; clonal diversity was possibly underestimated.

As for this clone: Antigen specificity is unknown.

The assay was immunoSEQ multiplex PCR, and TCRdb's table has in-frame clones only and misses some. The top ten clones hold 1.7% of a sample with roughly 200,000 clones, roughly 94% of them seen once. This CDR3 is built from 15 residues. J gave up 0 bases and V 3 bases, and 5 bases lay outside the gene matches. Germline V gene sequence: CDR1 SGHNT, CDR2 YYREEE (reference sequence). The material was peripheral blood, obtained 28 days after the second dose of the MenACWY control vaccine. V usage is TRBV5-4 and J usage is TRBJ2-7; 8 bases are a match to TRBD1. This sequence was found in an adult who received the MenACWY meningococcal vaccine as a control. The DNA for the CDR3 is TGTGCCAGCAGCTGGGCCGGGACAGGCTCCTACGAGCAGTACTTC. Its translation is CASSWAGTGSYEQYF.